This entry concerns a single TCR beta chain. This entry belongs to a study of cytomegalovirus exposure and HLA in healthy donors. The V and J ends lost 0 bases and 5 bases respectively, with 4 bases between them. The germline CDR1 and CDR2 sequences are SGHVS and FNYEAQ. The CDR3 is 13 residues long. PCR employed 60 Vbeta and 13 Jbeta primers. Sequencing was performed with immunoSEQ multiplex PCR; in TCRdb, only in-frame clones are kept and a portion is missing. Here the sample spans about 37,000 clones, about 67% being singletons. This chain connects TRBV7-6 to TRBJ2-2; D is ambiguous. The sample taken for sequencing was PBMCs. The sequence was obtained from a man aged 25 to 45 in good health and CMV-seronegative. CDR3 nucleotide sequence: TGTGCCAGCAGCTTAGCCGTGACCGGGGAGCTGTTTTTT. It translates to CASSLAVTGELFF.